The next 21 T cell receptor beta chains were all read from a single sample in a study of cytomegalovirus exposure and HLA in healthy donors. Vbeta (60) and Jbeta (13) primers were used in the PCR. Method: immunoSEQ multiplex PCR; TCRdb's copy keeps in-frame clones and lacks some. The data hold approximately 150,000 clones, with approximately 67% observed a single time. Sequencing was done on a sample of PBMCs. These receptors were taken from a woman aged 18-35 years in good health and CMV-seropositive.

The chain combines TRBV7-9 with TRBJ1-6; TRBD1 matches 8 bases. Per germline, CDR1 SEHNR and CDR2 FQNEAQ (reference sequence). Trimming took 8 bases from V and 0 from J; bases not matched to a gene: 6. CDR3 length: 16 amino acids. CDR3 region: CASEGQESSYNSPLHF. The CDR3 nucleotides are TGTGCCAGCGAGGGACAGGAGAGCTCCTATAATTCACCCCTCCACTTT.

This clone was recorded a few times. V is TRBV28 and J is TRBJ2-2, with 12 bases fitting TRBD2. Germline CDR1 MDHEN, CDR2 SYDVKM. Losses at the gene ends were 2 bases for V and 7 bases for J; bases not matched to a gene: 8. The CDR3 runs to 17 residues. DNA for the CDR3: TGTGCCAGCAGTTTACTAGCGGGAGGGCGACGGGGCGGGGAGCTGTTTTTT. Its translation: CASSLLAGGRRGGELFF.

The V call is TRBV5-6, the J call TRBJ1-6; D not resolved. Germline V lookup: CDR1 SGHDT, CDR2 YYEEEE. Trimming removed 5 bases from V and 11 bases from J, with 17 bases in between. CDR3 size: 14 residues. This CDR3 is CASSPRTGPTPLHF. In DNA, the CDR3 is TGTGCCAGCAGTCCCCGGACTGGCCCAACACCCCTCCACTTT.

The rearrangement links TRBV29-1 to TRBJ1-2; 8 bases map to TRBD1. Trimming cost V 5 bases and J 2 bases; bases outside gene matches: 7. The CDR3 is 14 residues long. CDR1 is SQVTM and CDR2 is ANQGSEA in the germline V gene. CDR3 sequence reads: CSVLQGARNYGYTF. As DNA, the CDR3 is TGCAGCGTTCTTCAGGGGGCACGGAACTATGGCTACACCTTC.

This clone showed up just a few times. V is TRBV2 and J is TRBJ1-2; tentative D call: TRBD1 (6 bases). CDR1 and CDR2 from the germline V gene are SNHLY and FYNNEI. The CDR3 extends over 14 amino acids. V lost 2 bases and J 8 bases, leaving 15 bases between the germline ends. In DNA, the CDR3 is TGTGCCAGCAGTGAATACAGGGCTGCGGGCGGCTACACCTTC. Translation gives CASSEYRAAGGYTF.

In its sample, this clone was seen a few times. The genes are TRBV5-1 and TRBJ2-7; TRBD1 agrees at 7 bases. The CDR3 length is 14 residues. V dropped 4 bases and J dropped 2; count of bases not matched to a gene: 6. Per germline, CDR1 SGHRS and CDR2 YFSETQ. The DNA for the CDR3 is TGCGCCAGCAGCCAGACAGGGAGCACCTACGAGCAGTACTTC. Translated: CASSQTGSTYEQYF.

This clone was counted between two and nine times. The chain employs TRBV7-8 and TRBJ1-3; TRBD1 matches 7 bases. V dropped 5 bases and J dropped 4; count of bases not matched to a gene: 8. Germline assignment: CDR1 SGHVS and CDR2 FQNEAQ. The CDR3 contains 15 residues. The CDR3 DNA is TGTGCCAGCAGCGTCCAGGGGGTTTGGGGAAACACCATATATTTT. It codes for CASSVQGVWGNTIYF.

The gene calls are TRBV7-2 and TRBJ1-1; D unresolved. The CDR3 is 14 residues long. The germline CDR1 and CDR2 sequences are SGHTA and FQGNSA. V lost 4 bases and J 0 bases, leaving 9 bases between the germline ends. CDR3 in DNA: TGTGCCAGCAGCTCGCACAGCATGAACACTGAAGCTTTCTTT. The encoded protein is CASSSHSMNTEAFF.

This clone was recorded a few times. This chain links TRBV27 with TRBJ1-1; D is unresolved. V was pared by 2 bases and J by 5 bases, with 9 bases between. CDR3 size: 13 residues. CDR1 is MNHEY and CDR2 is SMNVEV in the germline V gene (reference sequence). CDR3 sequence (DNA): TGTGCCAGCAGTTTACTCGCACATACTGAAGCTTTCTTT. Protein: CASSLLAHTEAFF.

DNA of the CDR3: TGTGCCTGGAGTAGAGGGCCCAGGGGTGGACAGCCCCAGCATTTT. It specifies CAWSRGPRGGQPQHF. The chain couples TRBV30 to TRBJ1-5; D is perhaps TRBD1 (6 bases). Germline lookup yields CDR1 GTSNPN and CDR2 SVGIG (reference sequence). CDR3 length equals 15 residues. The V gene lost 2 bases and the J gene lost 7 bases, with 18 bases spanning the gap.

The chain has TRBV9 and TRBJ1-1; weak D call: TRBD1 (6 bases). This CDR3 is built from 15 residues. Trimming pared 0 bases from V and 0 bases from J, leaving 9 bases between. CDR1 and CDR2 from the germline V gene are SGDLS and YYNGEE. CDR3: CASSVAGTLNTEAFF. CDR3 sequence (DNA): TGTGCCAGCAGCGTAGCGGGGACATTGAACACTGAAGCTTTCTTT.

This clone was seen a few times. The CDR3 protein is CASTQAGVQSGEQYF. The CDR3 DNA follows: TGTGCCAGCACTCAAGCGGGAGTGCAAAGTGGTGAGCAGTACTTC. The rearrangement links TRBV28 to TRBJ2-7; the match to TRBD2 covers 8 bases. Germline CDR1 reads MDHEN; CDR2 reads SYDVKM. With V trimmed by 7 bases and J by 7 bases, 15 bases remained unmatched. CDR3 size: 15 residues.

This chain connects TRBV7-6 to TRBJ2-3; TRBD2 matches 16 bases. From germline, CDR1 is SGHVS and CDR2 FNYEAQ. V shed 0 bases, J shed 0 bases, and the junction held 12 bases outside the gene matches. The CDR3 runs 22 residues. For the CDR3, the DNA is TGTGCCAGCAGCTTAGCGTTTCCAGGGACTAGCGGGGGGGTTGGCAGCACAGATACGCAGTATTTT. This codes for CASSLAFPGTSGGVGSTDTQYF.

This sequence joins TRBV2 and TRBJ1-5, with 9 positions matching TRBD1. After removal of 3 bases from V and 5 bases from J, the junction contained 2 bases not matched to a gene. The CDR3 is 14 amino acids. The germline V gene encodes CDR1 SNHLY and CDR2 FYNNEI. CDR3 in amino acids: CASSETGGYQPQHF. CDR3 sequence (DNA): TGTGCCAGCAGTGAGACAGGGGGGTATCAGCCCCAGCATTTT.

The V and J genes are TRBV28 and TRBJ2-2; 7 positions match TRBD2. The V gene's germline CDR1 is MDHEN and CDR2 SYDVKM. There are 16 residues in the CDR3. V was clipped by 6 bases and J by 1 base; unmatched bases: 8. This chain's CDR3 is CASRLSGILNTGELFF. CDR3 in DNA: TGTGCCAGCAGACTGAGCGGGATCCTGAACACCGGGGAGCTGTTTTTT.

CDR3 loop: CASSGGVRSSYEQYF. CDR3 nucleotide sequence: TGTGCCAGCAGCGGGGGGGTCAGGAGTTCCTACGAGCAGTACTTC. The chain joins TRBV9 to TRBJ2-7; D possibly corresponds to TRBD2 (6 bases). Germline assignment: CDR1 SGDLS and CDR2 YYNGEE. Trimming removed 3 bases at V and 1 base at J, with 14 bases between. The CDR3 loop spans 15 amino acids. Full variable domain (outside the CDR3, taken from reference TRBV9 and TRBJ2-7): DSGVTQTPKHLITATGQRVTLRCSPRSGDLSVYWYQQSLDQGLQFLIQYYNGEERAKGNILERFSAQQFPDLHSELNLSSLELGDSALYFCASSGGVRSSYEQYFGPGTRLTVT.

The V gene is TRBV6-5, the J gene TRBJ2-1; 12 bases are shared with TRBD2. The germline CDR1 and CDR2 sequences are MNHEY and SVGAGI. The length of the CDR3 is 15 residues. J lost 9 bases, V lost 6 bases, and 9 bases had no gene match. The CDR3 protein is CASSSSGRAVGEQFF. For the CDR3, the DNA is TGTGCCAGCAGCTCTAGCGGGAGGGCCGTCGGTGAGCAGTTCTTC.

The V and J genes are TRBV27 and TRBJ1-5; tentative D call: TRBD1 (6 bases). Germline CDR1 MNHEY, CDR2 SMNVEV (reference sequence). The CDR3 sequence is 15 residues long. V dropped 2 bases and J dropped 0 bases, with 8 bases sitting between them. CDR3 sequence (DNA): TGTGCCAGCAGTTTACGGACAGATAGCAATCAGCCCCAGCATTTT. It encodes CASSLRTDSNQPQHF.

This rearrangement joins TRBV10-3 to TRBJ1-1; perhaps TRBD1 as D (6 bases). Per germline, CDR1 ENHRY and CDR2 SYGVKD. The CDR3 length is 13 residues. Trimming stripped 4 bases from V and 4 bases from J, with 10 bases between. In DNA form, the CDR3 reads TGTGCCATCAGTGGGACAGATAGCACTGAAGCTTTCTTT. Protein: CAISGTDSTEAFF.

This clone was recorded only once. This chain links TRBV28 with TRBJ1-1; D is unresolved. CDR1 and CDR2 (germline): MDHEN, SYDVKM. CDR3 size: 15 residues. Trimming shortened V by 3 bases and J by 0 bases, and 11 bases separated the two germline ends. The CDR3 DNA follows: TGTGCCAGCAGTTTCAGCGGGAAAATGAACACTGAAGCTTTCTTT. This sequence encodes CASSFSGKMNTEAFF. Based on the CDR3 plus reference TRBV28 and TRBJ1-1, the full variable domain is DVKVTQSSRYLVKRTGEKVFLECVQDMDHENMFWYRQDPGLGLRLIYFSYDVKMKEKGDIPEGYSVSREKKERFSLILESASTNQTSMYLCASSFSGKMNTEAFFGQGTRLTVV.

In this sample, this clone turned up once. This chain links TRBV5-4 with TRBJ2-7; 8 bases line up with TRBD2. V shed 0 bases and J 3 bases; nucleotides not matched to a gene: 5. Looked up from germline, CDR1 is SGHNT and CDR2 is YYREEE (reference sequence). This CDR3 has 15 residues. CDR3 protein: CASSLDGGGVYEQYF. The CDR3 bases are TGTGCCAGCAGCTTGGACGGGGGGGGTGTCTACGAGCAGTACTTC. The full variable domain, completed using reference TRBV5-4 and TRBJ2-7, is ETGVTQSPTHLIKTRGQQVTLRCSSQSGHNTVSWYQQALGQGPQFIFQYYREEENGRGNFPPRFSGLQFPNYSSELNVNALELDDSALYLCASSLDGGGVYEQYFGPGTRLTVT.